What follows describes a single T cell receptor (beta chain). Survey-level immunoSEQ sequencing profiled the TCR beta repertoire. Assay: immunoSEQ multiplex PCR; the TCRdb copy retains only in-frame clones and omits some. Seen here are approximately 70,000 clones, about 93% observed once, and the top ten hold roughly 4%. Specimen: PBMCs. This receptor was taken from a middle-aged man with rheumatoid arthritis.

CDR3 amino acids: CASSYRRVLRNQPQHF. Written as DNA, the CDR3 is TGTGCCAGCAGTTACAGAAGGGTTTTACGTAATCAGCCCCAGCATTTT. This chain links TRBV6-2 or TRBV6-3 with TRBJ1-5; D not certain. V was clipped by 2 bases and J by 4 bases, with 15 bases between them. CDR1 is MNHEY and CDR2 is SVGEGT in the germline V gene. The CDR3 consists of 16 residues.